This paragraph covers one T cell receptor (beta chain) sequence. As yet, its antigen is unknown. These data come from a study of CD8 T cells in ankylosing spondylitis. Overall study findings and caveats: Ankylosing spondylitis blood appeared to carry a characteristic TCR beta motif of seven to nine highly homologous variants. Earlier authors reported some of these motif variants in reactive arthritis synovial fluid and blood.

Germline lookup yields CDR1 DFQATT and CDR2 SNEGSKA (reference sequence). V gave up 6 bases and J gave up 7 bases, with 16 bases separating them. This CDR3 region has 13 residues. TCRdb recomputed calls from the 5' RACE reads with MiXCR, one row per CDR3 protein. The sample comprises 400,000 or so distinct CDR3 sequences, about 25% of which are singletons, and 0.85% to 1% rests with the top ten. Sequenced input: blood, either unsorted or a sorted T cell fraction (not recorded which). The chain has TRBV20-1 and TRBJ2-1, with D possibly being TRBD2 (6 bases). This TCR derives from a male donor with ankylosing spondylitis. The CDR3 spells CSAPGPGRNEQFF. In DNA, the CDR3 is TGCAGTGCCCCAGGACCGGGGAGGAATGAGCAGTTCTTC.